The text below deals with one TCR beta chain. CDR1 is SGHNT and CDR2 is YENEEA in the germline V gene. This CDR3 is built from 15 residues. V lost 2 bases to trimming and J lost 5 bases, with 12 bases between them. The data derive from a study of blood T cell repertoires in COVID-19. TCRdb's copy holds only in-frame clones and misses some; the assay was immunoSEQ multiplex PCR. The sample holds roughly 450,000 clones, roughly 88% seen once. This receptor was taken from a man between 18 and 35 years old who had recovered from COVID-19. This chain joins TRBV11-3 and TRBJ1-4, with a possible D match to TRBD1 (6 bases). The sequencing sample was made of PBMCs or T cells enriched from blood (not recorded which). CDR3 nucleotides: TGTGCCAGCAGCTTAAGGCTACAGGGAAATGAAAAACTGTTTTTT. It is translated as CASSLRLQGNEKLFF.